This T cell receptor beta chain was sequenced for a study of a mutant IDH1 vaccine in newly diagnosed glioma. CDR3 length: 16 amino acids. The V gene's germline CDR1 is WSHSY and CDR2 SAAADI. The V segment lost 4 bases and the J segment 8 bases; nucleotides outside the gene matches: 14. Indicated time point: baseline, week 1 (first vaccination visit). The treatment denotes: pre-vaccination baseline after standard-of-care therapy. Here immunoSEQ multiplex PCR was the method, and the copy in TCRdb shows in-frame clones only, minus some. The top ten clones hold roughly 0.54% of a sample with 98,000 or so clones, 70% to 90% of them seen once. A few counts support this clone.

This TCR came from a woman in her forties or fifties with glioma. The V call is TRBV10-2, the J call TRBJ2-1, with TRBD2 identical over 7 bases. Sequencing was performed on PBMCs, taken from a glioma patient treated with radiotherapy, temozolomide or both. The CDR3 sequence is CASSGPAAGDNHEQFF. The CDR3 DNA sequence: TGCGCCAGCAGTGGGCCGGCGGCGGGAGATAATCATGAGCAGTTCTTC.